These 28 T cell receptor beta chains were sequenced from one sample in a study of OX40 agonist ivuxolimab in advanced cancers. Sequenced by immunoSEQ multiplex PCR; TCRdb stores in-frame clones only, minus some. The sample holds more than 35,000 clones, around 87% seen once. Sequencing was performed on CD4+ or CD8+ T cells sorted from blood, taken in a trial of the OX40 agonist ivuxolimab. These TCRs come from an adult with an advanced solid tumor such as melanoma, head and neck, liver or kidney cancer.

The gene calls are TRBV29-1 and TRBJ2-3; TRBD1 matches 7 bases. Per germline, CDR1 SQVTM and CDR2 ANQGSEA. The CDR3 length is 12 residues. Trimming cost V 6 bases and J 1 base; bases outside gene matches: 1. CDR3 in amino acids: CSVGTGTDTQYF. DNA for the CDR3: TGCAGCGTCGGGACAGGCACAGATACGCAGTATTTT.

The genes are TRBV15 and TRBJ2-1, with 7 bases matching TRBD2. Trimming removed 0 bases from V and 4 bases from J; junction bases left unmatched: 6. The CDR3 contains 16 residues. Germline V gene data show CDR1 as LNHNV and CDR2 as YYDKDF (reference sequence). This chain's CDR3 is CATSREGGGPYNEQFF. Here the CDR3 DNA reads TGTGCCACCAGCAGAGAGGGGGGGGGACCTTACAATGAGCAGTTCTTC.

A few counts support this clone. The chain recombines TRBV7-6 with TRBJ2-1, with 7 positions matching TRBD2. V was pared by 5 bases and J by 4 bases, with 11 bases of the junction left unmatched. Germline V gene sequence: CDR1 SGHVS, CDR2 FNYEAQ. The CDR3 sequence is 16 residues long. CDR3 loop: CASSPFAGDSYNEQFF. The DNA of the CDR3 is TGTGCCAGCAGCCCCTTCGCGGGGGACTCATACAATGAGCAGTTCTTC.

This chain uses TRBV21-1 with TRBJ2-7; the table's D call TRBD1 went unverified against the DNA. TRBV21-1 is reported as a pseudogene. The CDR3 extends over 13 amino acids. CDR3 nucleotide sequence: TGTGCCAGCAGCTCGGGACACTCCTACGAGCAGTACTTC. Translated: CASSSGHSYEQYF.

The rearrangement uses TRBV27 and TRBJ2-7; D remains unclear. Germline loops: CDR1 MNHEY, CDR2 SMNVEV (reference sequence). This CDR3 contains 15 residues. Trimming cost V 6 bases and J 7 bases, with 22 bases left between them. CDR3 amino acids: CASRDLRTAFGEQYF. CDR3 nucleotides: TGTGCCAGCAGAGATCTTCGGACGGCCTTTGGGGAGCAGTACTTC.

This sequence joins TRBV7-2 and TRBJ1-6, with unresolved D. The CDR3 is made up of 14 amino acids. CDR1 and CDR2 (germline): SGHTA, FQGNSA. V was cut by 4 bases and J by 3 bases, with 7 bases left in between. This chain's CDR3 is CASSSYSYNSPLHF. CDR3 nucleotide sequence: TGTGCCAGCAGCTCATACAGCTATAATTCACCCCTCCACTTT.

The chain has TRBV7-2 and TRBJ2-1, with TRBD1 matching over 8 bases. The trim removed 4 bases at V and 2 bases at J, leaving 7 bases unmatched. This CDR3 is built from 16 residues. In germline, CDR1 is SGHTA, CDR2 FQGNSA. The CDR3 spells CASSSFRDRPYNEQFF. The CDR3 nucleotides read TGTGCCAGCAGCTCCTTCCGGGACAGGCCCTACAATGAGCAGTTCTTC.

The gene calls are TRBV6-5 and TRBJ2-7, with 9 bases lining up with TRBD2. V shed 6 bases, J shed 2 bases, and the junction held 8 bases outside the gene matches. This CDR3 has 15 amino acids. CDR1 is MNHEY and CDR2 is SVGAGI in the germline V gene. CDR3 region: CASRLGGGETYEQYF. In nucleotides, the CDR3 is TGTGCCAGCAGATTGGGCGGGGGGGAGACCTACGAGCAGTACTTC.

The V call is TRBV5-4, the J call TRBJ2-1, with D perhaps given as TRBD1 or TRBD2 (5 bases each). The CDR3 spans 14 residues. CDR1 and CDR2 (germline): SGHNT, YYREEE (reference sequence). V was shortened by 4 bases and J by 4 bases, with 12 bases between the two germline ends. CDR3 loop: CASSLGGRYNEQFF. As DNA, the CDR3 is TGTGCCAGCAGCCTTGGGGGTAGGTACAATGAGCAGTTCTTC.

This clone qualifies as large. The chain links TRBV12-5 to TRBJ1-2, with D possibly TRBD1 on 5 matching bases. Trimming removed 4 bases from V and 5 bases from J, with 20 bases in between. The CDR3 runs 16 residues. Germline CDR1 reads LGHNT; CDR2 reads FRNRAP. Here the CDR3 reads CASGSGTEALVYGYTF. The CDR3 DNA follows: TGTGCTAGTGGTTCGGGGACTGAGGCTCTGGTATATGGCTACACCTTC.

The chain recombines TRBV19 with TRBJ2-5, with D tentatively TRBD2 (6 bases). Per germline, CDR1 LNHDA and CDR2 SQIVND (reference sequence). The V end was cut by 5 bases, the J end by 3 bases, with 13 bases between. The CDR3 contains 14 residues. CDR3 protein: CASSPRDFKETQYF. CDR3 nucleotide sequence: TGTGCCAGTAGTCCCAGGGACTTCAAAGAGACCCAGTACTTC.

This clone has just a few counts. The genes are TRBV6-1 and TRBJ1-5; D perhaps matches TRBD1 (5 bases). The CDR3 length is 15 residues. V was shortened by 3 bases and J by 7 bases, with 16 bases between the two germline ends. CDR1 is MNHNS, CDR2 SASEGT, per germline. CDR3 residues: CASSDPEGFRQPQHF. CDR3 nucleotides: TGTGCCAGCAGTGACCCTGAGGGGTTCCGACAGCCCCAGCATTTT.

The chain has TRBV30 and TRBJ1-4; a possible D gene is TRBD1 (5 bases). The CDR3 has 12 amino acids. Trimming took off 7 bases at V and 7 bases at J, with 13 bases between the two ends. Germline V lookup: CDR1 GTSNPN, CDR2 SVGIG (reference sequence). For the CDR3, the DNA is TGTGCCTACGGCAGGGACGGTGAAAAACTGTTTTTT. This gives the protein CAYGRDGEKLFF.

The chain is built from TRBV2 and TRBJ2-4; possibly TRBD2 for D (5 bases). V gave up 0 bases and J gave up 8 bases, with 8 bases separating them. The CDR3 sequence is 13 residues long. Per germline, CDR1 SNHLY and CDR2 FYNNEI. The CDR3 region is CASSEARDDIQYF. As DNA, the CDR3 is TGTGCCAGCAGTGAAGCGAGGGATGACATTCAGTACTTC. Based on the CDR3 plus reference TRBV2 and TRBJ2-4, the full variable domain is EPEVTQTPSHQVTQMGQEVILRCVPISNHLYFYWYRQILGQKVEFLVSFYNNEISEKSEIFDDQFSVERPDGSNFTLKIRSTKLEDSAMYFCASSEARDDIQYFGAGTRLSVL.

Remarks on this clone: An end of the junction does not agree with germline; a read error may underlie this. This rearrangement joins TRBV19 to TRBJ1-6; 7 bases align to TRBD1. The V gene's germline CDR1 is LNHDA and CDR2 SQIVND (reference sequence). This CDR3 has 19 amino acids. Written as DNA, the CDR3 is TGTGCCAGTAGTATAGATCCGGGGCTCAGAGGGGGCGCAGGGTCACCCCCCCACTTT. Its translation: CASSIDPGLRGGAGSPPHF. Complete variable domain (other parts from reference TRBV19 and TRBJ1-6): DGGITQSPKYLFRKEGQNVTLSCEQNLNHDAMYWYRQDPGQGLRLIYYSQIVNDFQKGDIAEGYSVSREKKESFPLTVTSAQKNPTAFYLCASSIDPGLRGGAGSPPHFGNGTRLTVT.

The J gene is TRBJ2-1, the V gene TRBV7-9; 9 nucleotides line up with TRBD2. In germline, CDR1 is SEHNR, CDR2 FQNEAQ (reference sequence). The CDR3 has 17 residues. Losses at the gene ends were 1 base for V and 0 bases for J; bases not matched to a gene: 4. For the CDR3, the DNA is TGTGCCAGCAGCTTAGGTGGTAGCGGGGGCTCCTACAATGAGCAGTTCTTC. Translation: CASSLGGSGGSYNEQFF.

The rearrangement links TRBV6-5 to TRBJ2-7; 9 bases line up with TRBD1. After removal of 4 bases from V and 1 base from J, the junction contained 5 bases not matched to a gene. The CDR3 spans 15 residues. Germline V CDR1 and CDR2: MNHEY, SVGAGI. In DNA form, the CDR3 reads TGTGCCAGCAGTTCGACCGGGACAGGGTCCTACGAGCAGTACTTC. It yields the protein CASSSTGTGSYEQYF.

This chain links TRBV19 with TRBJ1-1; 7 bases match TRBD1. J was trimmed by 4 bases and V by 5 bases; bases with no gene match: 4. The CDR3 loop spans 13 amino acids. Germline CDR1 LNHDA, CDR2 SQIVND (reference sequence). The CDR3 loop is CASSVQGVTEAFF. The DNA of the CDR3 is TGTGCCAGTAGTGTTCAGGGGGTCACTGAAGCTTTCTTT.

CDR3 in DNA: TGTGCCAGCAACCGACCGAATCGACCGTGTATCGATCAGCCCCAGCATTTT. Translation: CASNRPNRPCIDQPQHF. The chain employs TRBV9 and TRBJ1-5; D remains unclear. V lost 6 bases and J 5 bases, leaving 24 bases between the germline ends. CDR3 length: 17 amino acids. CDR1 SGDLS and CDR2 YYNGEE come from the germline V gene.

V gene TRBV15 combines with J gene TRBJ2-2; the D gene is possibly TRBD2 (6 bases). The CDR3 is 15 residues long. V lost 8 bases to trimming and J lost 2 bases, with 15 bases between them. In germline, CDR1 is LNHNV, CDR2 YYDKDF (reference sequence). This CDR3 reads CATGGDRLNTGELFF. The CDR3 DNA reads as TGTGCCACCGGAGGGGACCGCTTAAACACCGGGGAGCTGTTTTTT.

This clone was seen only a few times. The genes are TRBV5-1 and TRBJ2-1, with TRBD2 matching over 14 bases. The CDR3 has 15 amino acids. Germline lookup yields CDR1 SGHRS and CDR2 YFSETQ. V lost 6 bases to trimming and J lost 9 bases; unmatched junction nucleotides: 8. The CDR3 reads CASKGTSGGSGEQFF. CDR3 sequence (DNA): TGCGCCAGCAAGGGGACTAGCGGGGGTTCGGGTGAGCAGTTCTTC. Supplemented by reference TRBV5-1 and TRBJ2-1, the full variable domain reads KAGVTQTPRYLIKTRGQQVTLSCSPISGHRSVSWYQQTPGQGLQFLFEYFSETQRNKGNFPGRFSGRQFSNSRSEMNVSTLELGDSALYLCASKGTSGGSGEQFFGPGTRLTVL.

The rearrangement links TRBV6-1 to TRBJ2-7; 9 bases fit TRBD1. The germline V gene encodes CDR1 MNHNS and CDR2 SASEGT. The trim removed 4 bases at V and 9 bases at J, leaving 16 bases unmatched. The CDR3 sequence is 16 residues long. The CDR3 sequence: CASSAFLPGQGVGQYF. The CDR3 nucleotides read TGTGCCAGCAGTGCTTTCCTACCGGGACAGGGTGTCGGGCAGTACTTC.

J is TRBJ1-5 and V is TRBV28, with D possibly being TRBD1 (5 bases). The CDR3 is 15 amino acids. Trimming pared 4 bases from V and 8 bases from J, leaving 18 bases between. In germline, CDR1 is MDHEN, CDR2 SYDVKM. CDR3 loop: CASSSPGGGSKPQHF. Written as DNA, the CDR3 is TGTGCCAGCAGTTCCCCGGGGGGGGGATCCAAGCCCCAGCATTTT.

This rearrangement joins TRBV6-5 to TRBJ2-2, with a tentative D call TRBD1 (5 bases). CDR1 and CDR2 (germline): MNHEY, SVGAGI. The CDR3 contains 14 residues. V lost 7 bases, J lost 4 bases, and 13 bases lay in between. CDR3 in DNA: TGTGCCAGCACTCACAGGCAGGGCACCGGGGAGCTGTTTTTT. Protein product: CASTHRQGTGELFF.

CDR3 loop: CASSFSPDRITEAFF. The CDR3 DNA sequence: TGCGCCAGCAGCTTCTCCCCCGACAGAATCACTGAAGCTTTCTTT. The genes are TRBV5-1 and TRBJ1-1, with D possibly matching TRBD1 (5 bases). The CDR3 is 15 amino acids. Trimming cost V 2 bases and J 4 bases, with 15 bases left between them. Per germline, CDR1 SGHRS and CDR2 YFSETQ.

In its sample, this clone was seen a few times. J is TRBJ1-1 and V is TRBV5-1; TRBD1 matches at 8 bases. There are 16 residues in the CDR3. The V gene's germline CDR1 is SGHRS and CDR2 YFSETQ. Trimming cost V 5 bases and J 6 bases; bases outside gene matches: 15. CDR3 nucleotides: TGCGCCAGCAGAACTTGGGGAACTAACAGGGGGTCTGAAGCTTTCTTT. Its translation: CASRTWGTNRGSEAFF.

The rearrangement links TRBV7-9 to TRBJ1-5, with 7 positions matching TRBD1. This CDR3 has 16 residues. CDR1 is SEHNR, CDR2 FQNEAQ, per germline (reference sequence). The ends lost 5 bases at V and 7 bases at J; junction bases unmatched: 14. The CDR3, as DNA: TGTGCCAGCAGCCCAAGGGACAGCCGCCTCGGGCAGCCCCAGCATTTT. Amino acids: CASSPRDSRLGQPQHF.

The V gene is TRBV27, the J gene TRBJ2-5; D remains ambiguous. This CDR3 is built from 13 residues. V lost 2 bases and J 2 bases, leaving 6 bases between the germline ends. Germline V gene lookup returns CDR1 MNHEY and CDR2 SMNVEV (reference sequence). The CDR3 DNA is TGTGCCAGCAGTTTAAGCAGACAAGAGACCCAGTACTTC. Translated: CASSLSRQETQYF.